The 22 T cell receptor beta chains presented below share a single source sample, sequenced in a study of tumor and adjacent non-tumor tissue in lung cancer. RNA was extracted from bulk tissue without any cell sorting. Three rounds of nested PCR, following a modified ARM-PCR protocol, produced the TCRbeta library. From the multiplex PCR reads, TCRdb called clonotypes with MiXCR, one entry per CDR3 protein. The data contain approximately 71,000 distinct CDR3 sequences, almost 60% of them seen just once; the ten biggest clones take up around 21%. Material for sequencing was lung tumor tissue. The receptors come from a man in his fifties with non-small cell lung cancer.

This clonotype is judged large. The chain is built from TRBV12-3 or TRBV12-4 and TRBJ2-1, with 9 bases that match TRBD2. The CDR3 extends over 15 amino acids. Trimming at V came to 6 bases and at J to 5 bases, leaving 8 bases not matched to a gene. The CDR3 spells CASRLIAGANNEQFF. In DNA, the CDR3 is TGTGCCAGCAGGTTAATAGCGGGAGCGAACAATGAGCAGTTCTTC.

Turning to this clonotype: Germline is not matched at one junction end, which may reflect a read error. The chain combines TRBV12-3 or TRBV12-4 with TRBJ2-1; TRBD2 agrees at 9 bases. The CDR3 is 16 residues long. DNA of the CDR3: TGTACCAGCAGCACTTCGCGGGAGGGGTCCTACAATGAGCAGTTCTTC. Translating it yields CTSSTSREGSYNEQFF.

As to this clonotype: This is likely a read error, given that the CDR3 carries no conserved phenylalanine or tryptophan at its end. The gene calls are TRBV6-5 and TRBJ2-1; D is possibly TRBD1 (6 bases). Germline V gene lookup returns CDR1 MNHEY and CDR2 SVGAGI. This CDR3 has 12 amino acids. The CDR3 DNA reads TGTACCAGCAGAACCACAGGGTCTGAGCAGTTCTGC. It yields the protein CTSRTTGSEQFC.

This clonotype was counted between two and nine times. This sequence joins TRBV2 and TRBJ2-7; no definite D call. V lost 6 bases, J lost 2 bases, and 8 bases lay in between. The germline V gene has CDR1 SNHLY and CDR2 FYNNEI. The CDR3 totals 12 residues. The CDR3 coding sequence is TGTGCCAGCAGCGGAACAGCCTACGAGCAGTACTTC. Translated: CASSGTAYEQYF.

About this clonotype: At one of its ends the junction is not consistent with the germline gene, which may arise from a read error. The chain recombines TRBV4-2 with TRBJ2-1; D possibly uses TRBD1 or TRBD2 (5 bases each). Germline V gene data show CDR1 as LGHNA and CDR2 as YNFKEQ. The CDR3 sequence is 16 residues long. CDR3 coding DNA: TGTGCCAGTAGCCAAGATGAGGGGCTCTCCTACAATGTGCAGTCCTTC. Translating it yields CASSQDEGLSYNVQSF.

There are a few counts of this clonotype. This chain connects TRBV6-5 to TRBJ2-2, with D perhaps TRBD2 (5 bases). V lost 7 bases and J 6 bases, leaving 15 bases between the germline ends. This CDR3 region has 14 residues. Germline CDR1 MNHEY, CDR2 SVGAGI. The CDR3 sequence is CASNHTGIPGELFF. The CDR3 bases are TGTGCCAGCAACCATACGGGGATCCCCGGGGAGCTGTTTTTT.

This clonotype occurred many times. V gene TRBV10-1 combines with J gene TRBJ1-4; D unresolved. This CDR3 contains 12 residues. CDR1 and CDR2 (germline): WNHNN, SYGVQD (reference sequence). The V end lost 3 bases, the J end lost 4 bases, and 3 bases lay between the germline ends. CDR3 in DNA: TGCGCCAGCAGTGACAGTAATGAAAAACTGTTTTTT. Amino acids: CASSDSNEKLFF.

This clonotype was recorded a few times. V gene TRBV7-8 combines with J gene TRBJ2-1; 7 nucleotides line up with TRBD2. The CDR3 runs 14 residues. Germline lookup yields CDR1 SGHVS and CDR2 FQNEAQ. V dropped 5 bases and J dropped 9; count of bases not matched to a gene: 10. The CDR3 region is CASSLQYGEGEQFF. Written as DNA, the CDR3 is TGTGCCAGCAGCCTACAATATGGGGAGGGTGAGCAGTTCTTC.

Note on this clonotype: A much larger clone sits a single nucleotide away, making a read error possible. The chain uses TRBV5-4 and TRBJ2-3; no definite D call. Germline CDR1 is SGHNT and CDR2 is YYREEE (reference sequence). The CDR3 extends over 11 amino acids. The V end was cut by 0 bases, the J end by 7 bases, with 3 bases between. The DNA of the CDR3 is TGTGCCAGCAGCTTGGCAAATACGCAGTATTTT. It yields the protein CASSLANTQYF.

Only one count was recorded for this clonotype. A single base separates this from a much larger clone, so it may be a read error. The chain employs TRBV11-2 and TRBJ2-3; D remains ambiguous. The CDR3 loop spans 14 amino acids. CDR1 SGHAT and CDR2 FQNNGV come from the germline V gene. Trimming stripped 3 bases from V and 3 bases from J, with 10 bases between. The CDR3 spells CASSFRPTTDTQYF. For the CDR3, the DNA is TGTGCCAGCAGCTTCAGGCCGACGACAGATACGCAGTATTTT.

For this clonotype: A read error may produce the germline difference seen at one junction end. CDR3 region: CARTLGRSTDTQYF. In DNA, the CDR3 is TGTGCCAGGACCCTCGGGCGCAGCACAGATACTCAGTATTTT. The V and J genes are TRBV4-2 and TRBJ2-3; D call uncertain. The CDR3 is made up of 14 amino acids. CDR1 LGHNA and CDR2 YNFKEQ come from the germline V gene.

In the case of this clonotype: A much larger clone sits a single nucleotide away, making a read error possible. CDR3 amino acids: CASSLCQSYGYTF. CDR3 DNA sequence: TGTGCCAGCAGTTTATGTCAGAGCTATGGCTACACCTTC. V usage is TRBV28 and J usage is TRBJ1-2; the D is unclear. This CDR3 region has 13 residues. The V end lost 0 bases, the J end lost 4 bases, and 6 bases lay between the germline ends. Germline V gene sequence: CDR1 MDHEN, CDR2 SYDVKM.

Note on this clonotype: A read error is possible here, since a much larger clone lies one base away. V and J are TRBV4-1 and TRBJ2-7; D gene unclear. In germline, CDR1 is MGHRA, CDR2 YSYEKL. The CDR3 spans 15 residues. The CDR3 nucleotides read TGCGCCAGCAGCCCCCAAGGTAACGTCCCCTACGATCAGTACTTC. Amino acids: CASSPQGNVPYDQYF.

This clonotype was observed at least ten times. This rearrangement joins TRBV6-6 to TRBJ2-3, with D possibly TRBD1 on 6 matching bases. Trimming took 5 bases from V and 4 from J, leaving 19 bases between them. The germline V gene encodes CDR1 MNHNY and CDR2 SVGAGI (reference sequence). The CDR3 spans 16 residues. Here the CDR3 DNA reads TGTGCCAGCAGTCAGGGGCCCGAAAAAGGTGCAGATACGCAGTATTTT. It translates to CASSQGPEKGADTQYF.

This clonotype was recorded at least ten times. The CDR3 loop is CSVARTSYEQYF. CDR3 bases: TGCAGCGTTGCTCGGACGTCCTACGAGCAGTACTTC. The V and J genes are TRBV29-1 and TRBJ2-7, with D hard to call. This CDR3 spans 12 amino acids. Trimming shortened V by 4 bases and J by 1 base, and 8 bases separated the two germline ends. From germline, CDR1 is SQVTM and CDR2 ANQGSEA.

The chain combines TRBV30 with TRBJ1-2; D not resolved. The V end was cut by 7 bases, the J end by 3 bases, with 18 bases between. Germline V gene sequence: CDR1 GTSNPN, CDR2 SVGIG (reference sequence). The CDR3 runs to 14 residues. The CDR3 sequence is CASRDRLGDYGYTF. The CDR3 coding sequence is TGTGCCTCCCGTGATCGCCTGGGAGACTATGGCTACACCTTC.

On this clonotype: At one end the junction does not follow the germline gene, possibly because of a read error. The chain's CDR3 is CVSSLVAGCRADTQYF. CDR3 coding DNA: TGTGTCAGCAGCTTAGTAGCGGGATGTCGAGCGGATACGCAGTATTTT. The chain recombines TRBV7-9 with TRBJ2-3; 8 nucleotides align to TRBD2. There are 16 residues in the CDR3. Germline-derived CDR1 and CDR2 are SEHNR and FQNEAQ (reference sequence).

Points on this clonotype: Compared with germline, one end of the junction differs, possibly owing to a read error. This chain uses TRBV6-1 with TRBJ2-2, with 11 positions matching TRBD2. CDR1 is MNHNS, CDR2 SASEGT, per germline. The CDR3 is 19 amino acids. The CDR3 DNA sequence: TGTGGCAGCAGTCCACCCCGATTAGCGGGAGGGGTCAACACCGGGGAGCTGTTTTTT. This translates into CGSSPPRLAGGVNTGELFF.

On this clonotype itself: The final CDR3 position lacks the conserved phenylalanine or tryptophan, pointing to a likely read error. V is TRBV5-1 and J is TRBJ1-2; D gene ambiguous. The CDR3 is made up of 12 amino acids. V was trimmed by 4 bases and J by 5 bases, leaving 9 bases between them. Germline CDR1 SGHRS, CDR2 YFSETQ. This CDR3 is CASSRSTYGYTI. CDR3 DNA sequence: TGCGCCAGCAGCCGATCAACTTATGGCTACACCATC.

V gene TRBV20-1 combines with J gene TRBJ2-5; TRBD1 is a possible D gene (6 bases). The V end was cut by 4 bases, the J end by 0 bases, with 9 bases between. Germline V lookup: CDR1 DFQATT, CDR2 SNEGSKA (reference sequence). The CDR3 consists of 13 residues. CDR3: CSAKRTDQETQYF. The DNA of the CDR3 is TGCAGTGCTAAAAGGACAGACCAAGAGACCCAGTACTTC.

In its sample, this clonotype was seen a few times. Relative to the germline gene, one junction end is altered; a read error may explain this. V usage is TRBV11-1 and J usage is TRBJ1-1, with 10 bases fitting TRBD1. The CDR3 sequence is 13 residues long. CDR1 SGHAT and CDR2 FQDESV come from the germline V gene (reference sequence). DNA for the CDR3: TGTGCCGACAGCCCCGGGACAGGGGATGAAGCTTTCTTC. Protein sequence: CADSPGTGDEAFF.

This chain uses TRBV11-2 with TRBJ1-1, with 9 bases identical to TRBD1. Germline V lookup: CDR1 SGHAT, CDR2 FQNNGV. The CDR3 spans 14 residues. After removal of 0 bases from V and 9 bases from J, the junction contained 5 bases not matched to a gene. The DNA for the CDR3 is TGTGCCAGCAGCTTAGAGGACAGGGGTACTAAAGCTTTCTTT. Translated: CASSLEDRGTKAFF.